This T cell receptor beta chain was obtained from a study of blood T cell repertoires in COVID-19. Looking at the study overall: Acute-phase and convalescent COVID-19 samples originated in the United States, Italy and Spain.

TCRdb's copy holds only in-frame clones and misses some; the assay was immunoSEQ multiplex PCR. The sample consists of 410,000 or so clones, approximately 90% of them appearing once. Input material: peripheral blood. This clonotype was obtained from a woman in her thirties or forties with COVID-19, enrolled during active disease.

The CDR3 bases are TGTGCCAGCAGTTCCCCCTTCCCCACAGGGTCCAGCAATCAGCCCCAGCATTTT. Translated, it gives CASSSPFPTGSSNQPQHF. The V and J genes are TRBV28 and TRBJ1-5; D might be TRBD1 (6 bases). Trimming stripped 4 bases from V and 1 base from J, with 20 bases between. The CDR3 has 18 amino acids. Germline V lookup: CDR1 MDHEN, CDR2 SYDVKM.